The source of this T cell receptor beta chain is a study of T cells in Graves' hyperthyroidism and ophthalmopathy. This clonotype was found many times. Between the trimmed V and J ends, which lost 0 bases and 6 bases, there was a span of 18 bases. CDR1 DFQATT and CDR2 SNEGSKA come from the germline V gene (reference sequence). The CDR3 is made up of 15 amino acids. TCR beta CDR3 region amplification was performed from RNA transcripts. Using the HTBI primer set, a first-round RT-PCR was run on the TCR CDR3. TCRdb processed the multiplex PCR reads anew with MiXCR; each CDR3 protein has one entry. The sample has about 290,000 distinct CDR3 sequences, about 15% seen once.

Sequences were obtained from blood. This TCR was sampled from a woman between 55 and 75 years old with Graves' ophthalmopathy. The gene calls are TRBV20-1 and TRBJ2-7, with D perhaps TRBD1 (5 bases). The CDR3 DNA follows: TGCAGTGCTAGAGATCTTAAGGGGCCAGGGTCCGAGCAGTACTTC. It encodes CSARDLKGPGSEQYF.